This T cell receptor beta chain was sequenced for a study of molecular identifiers for immune sequencing clone quantification. This clonotype came up a few times. From germline, CDR1 is SGHNT and CDR2 YYREEE (reference sequence). V gave up 5 bases and J gave up 6 bases; unmatched junction bases: 17. The CDR3 covers 17 residues. TCRdb re-called the PCR reads with MiXCR, one entry per CDR3 protein. The sample records approximately 630,000 distinct CDR3 sequences, 25% being singletons. Sequenced material: naive CD8+ T cells from blood, with Jurkat cell RNA spiked in. Subset meaning: FACS-sorted CD8+CD4-CCR7+CD45RA+ naive T cells. The receptor comes from a human donor in good health. Some libraries in this study had Jurkat cell RNA spiked in. The V and J genes are TRBV5-4 and TRBJ1-1, with 9 nucleotides matching TRBD1. The CDR3 sequence: CASRETGGEESIAEAFF. As DNA, the CDR3 is TGTGCCAGCAGAGAGACAGGGGGTGAGGAGTCGATAGCTGAAGCTTTCTTT.